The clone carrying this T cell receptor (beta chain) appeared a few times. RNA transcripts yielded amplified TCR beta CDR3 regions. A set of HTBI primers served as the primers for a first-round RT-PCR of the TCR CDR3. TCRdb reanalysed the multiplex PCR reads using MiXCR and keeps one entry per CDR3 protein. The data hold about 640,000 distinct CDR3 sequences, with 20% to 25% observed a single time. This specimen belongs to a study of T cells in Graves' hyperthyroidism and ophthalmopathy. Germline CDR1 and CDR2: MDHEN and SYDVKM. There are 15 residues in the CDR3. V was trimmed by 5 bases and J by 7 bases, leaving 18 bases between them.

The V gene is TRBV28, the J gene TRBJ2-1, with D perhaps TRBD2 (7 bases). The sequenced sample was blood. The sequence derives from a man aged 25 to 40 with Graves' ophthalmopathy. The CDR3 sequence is CASSPHTGRANEQFF. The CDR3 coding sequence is TGTGCCAGCAGTCCCCATACAGGGAGGGCTAATGAGCAGTTCTTC. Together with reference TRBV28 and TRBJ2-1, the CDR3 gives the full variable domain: DVKVTQSSRYLVKRTGEKVFLECVQDMDHENMFWYRQDPGLGLRLIYFSYDVKMKEKGDIPEGYSVSREKKERFSLILESASTNQTSMYLCASSPHTGRANEQFFGPGTRLTVL.